The clone carrying this T cell receptor beta chain was seen a few times. What it recognizes is unknown. TCRdb re-called the 5' RACE reads with MiXCR, one entry per CDR3 protein. The sample consists of around 330,000 distinct CDR3 sequences, 3% to 4.5% of them appearing once. CDR1 and CDR2 (germline): DFQATT, SNEGSKA (reference sequence). This CDR3 is built from 12 residues. J was trimmed by 2 bases and V by 5 bases; bases with no gene match: 2. The data belong to a study of T cells after yellow fever vaccination. Study information: The authors prepared low-cell-number fractions using SMART-Seq v4 Ultra Low Input. Study observations and caveats: The secondary response was weaker, and its peak arrived faster, on day 5 versus 15.

The sequencing here drew on PBMCs, taken on the day of the yellow fever booster vaccination. The receptor comes from a man aged 18-30 years who received the YFV17D yellow fever vaccine. The V gene is TRBV20-1, the J gene TRBJ2-5; 7 bases are shared with TRBD2. As DNA, the CDR3 is TGCAGTGCTGCGGGGGAACAAGAGACCCAGTACTTC. Its translation: CSAAGEQETQYF.